This T cell receptor (beta chain) was identified in a study of identical twins. The CDR3 consists of 13 residues. V lost 1 base and J 7 bases, leaving 9 bases between the germline ends. The germline V gene has CDR1 SGHKS and CDR2 YYEKEE (reference sequence). A single record per CDR3 protein comes from TCRdb applying MiXCR to the 5' RACE reads. The table has hundreds of thousands of distinct CDR3 sequences, 9.4% seen once. The sequence came from a woman between 18 and 30 years old in good health. Sequencing was done on a sample of memory (CD45RO+) T cells sorted from blood. The rearrangement joins TRBV5-5 to TRBJ2-1; D is uncertain. CDR3 amino acids: CASSLISSNEQFF. The CDR3 DNA sequence: TGTGCCAGCAGCTTGATCAGTTCGAATGAGCAGTTCTTC.